This TCR beta chain was observed in a study of control samples from healthy donors and cancer patients. TCRdb keeps only in-frame clones here, not all; method: immunoSEQ multiplex PCR. The sample includes some 54,000 clones, around 96% of them seen just once. Looked up from germline, CDR1 is MGHRA and CDR2 is YSYEKL. The CDR3 extends over 14 amino acids. J gave up 7 bases and V 1 base, and 5 bases lay outside the gene matches. Sequencing was carried out using blood. This TCR was sampled from a woman aged 25 to 39 in good health. The chain couples TRBV4-1 to TRBJ2-7, with TRBD2 matching 9 bases. CDR3 bases: TGCGCCAGCAGCCAAGTGGCGGGAGGGAAAGAGCAGTACTTC. Its translation: CASSQVAGGKEQYF.